The clone carrying this T cell receptor beta chain was seen a few times. Its antigen is as yet unknown. Healthy bone marrow donors made up the cohort. The data were taken from a study of cytomegalovirus exposure and HLA in healthy donors. General observations from the study: Association with HLA alleles at 0.05 false discovery rate was found for 16,951 TCR beta sequences in a later analysis.

Primers: 60 Vbeta forward and 13 Jbeta reverse. Assay used: immunoSEQ multiplex PCR; TCRdb lists only in-frame clones, some missing. Altogether 75,000 to 100,000 clones are present, roughly 70% being singletons, with the ten largest covering roughly 1.8%. The CDR3 contains 11 residues. The germline CDR1 and CDR2 sequences are MNHNS and SASEGT. The chain employs TRBV6-1 and TRBJ2-5; D is ambiguous. The closer fit of TRBJ2-7 to the DNA end suggests the J call may be wrong. This TCR derives from a male donor in good health and CMV-seronegative. Sequencing used PBMCs. CDR3 bases: TGTGCCAGCAGTGAAGTAAACGAGCAGTACTTC. Protein: CASSEVNEQYF.